A single sample gave rise to the 7 T cell receptor beta chains below, sequenced in a study of blood T cell repertoires in COVID-19. Produced via immunoSEQ multiplex PCR; TCRdb's table is partial and in-frame only. The table records some 190,000 clones, 76% of them present only once. Sequencing was done on a sample of PBMCs or T cells enriched from blood (not recorded which). These receptors all come from a woman between 45 and 60 years old with acute COVID-19.

The chain employs TRBV6-5 and TRBJ1-6; D gene ambiguous. V gave up 0 bases and J gave up 7 bases, with 10 bases separating them. Looked up from germline, CDR1 is MNHEY and CDR2 is SVGAGI. There are 15 residues in the CDR3. CDR3 amino acids: CASSYSSQMNSPLHF. Here the CDR3 DNA reads TGTGCCAGCAGTTACTCGTCACAGATGAATTCACCCCTCCACTTT.

This sequence joins TRBV5-5 and TRBJ1-1; 7 bases map to TRBD1. CDR3 length equals 14 residues. The germline gives CDR1 SGHKS, CDR2 YYEKEE (reference sequence). V shed 0 bases, J shed 4 bases, and the junction held 3 bases outside the gene matches. The CDR3 spells CASSLGQGSTEAFF. The CDR3 DNA reads TGTGCCAGCAGCTTGGGACAGGGTTCCACTGAAGCTTTCTTT.

Here the CDR3 reads CASIETANSGNTIYF. CDR3 bases: TGTGCCAGTATTGAGACAGCAAACTCTGGAAACACCATATATTTT. The chain recombines TRBV19 with TRBJ1-3, with D perhaps TRBD1 (5 bases). This CDR3 region has 15 residues. Trimming left V 7 bases short and J 0 bases short, with 13 bases between. The V gene's germline CDR1 is LNHDA and CDR2 SQIVND (reference sequence).

The chain combines TRBV3-1 (or the pseudogene TRBV3-2) with TRBJ1-5; D is perhaps TRBD1 (5 bases). The germline V and J ends were trimmed by 4 bases and 0 bases, with 10 bases remaining between them. Germline lookup yields CDR1 LGHDT and CDR2 YNNKEL (reference sequence). This CDR3 region has 15 residues. The CDR3: CASSLGQTSNQPQHF. As DNA, the CDR3 is TGTGCCAGCAGCCTGGGGCAGACTAGCAATCAGCCCCAGCATTTT.

This chain connects TRBV5-1 to TRBJ1-5, with D tentatively TRBD1 (6 bases). The germline V gene encodes CDR1 SGHRS and CDR2 YFSETQ. The CDR3 is 13 residues long. V was clipped by 0 bases and J by 6 bases, with 7 bases between them. CDR3 coding DNA: TGCGCCAGCAGCTTGGAAGGGGGTCAGCCCCAGCATTTT. Translation: CASSLEGGQPQHF.

This clone was seen a handful of times. This chain links TRBV10-2 with TRBJ1-2; 7 bases agree with TRBD1. J gave up 2 bases and V 3 bases, and 6 bases lay outside the gene matches. The CDR3 is made up of 15 amino acids. Per the germline V gene, CDR1 is WSHSY and CDR2 is SAAADI. CDR3 coding DNA: TGCGCCAGCAGTGACAACAGGGGACCGAACTATGGCTACACCTTC. Its protein product is CASSDNRGPNYGYTF.

The rearrangement uses TRBV7-8 and TRBJ2-3; no definite D call. This CDR3 has 17 amino acids. Germline CDR1 is SGHVS and CDR2 is FQNEAQ. V lost 4 bases and J 2 bases, leaving 19 bases between the germline ends. CDR3 amino acids: CASSSPSFPSNTDTQYF. As DNA, the CDR3 is TGTGCCAGCAGCTCCCCGAGCTTTCCCTCAAACACAGATACGCAGTATTTT.